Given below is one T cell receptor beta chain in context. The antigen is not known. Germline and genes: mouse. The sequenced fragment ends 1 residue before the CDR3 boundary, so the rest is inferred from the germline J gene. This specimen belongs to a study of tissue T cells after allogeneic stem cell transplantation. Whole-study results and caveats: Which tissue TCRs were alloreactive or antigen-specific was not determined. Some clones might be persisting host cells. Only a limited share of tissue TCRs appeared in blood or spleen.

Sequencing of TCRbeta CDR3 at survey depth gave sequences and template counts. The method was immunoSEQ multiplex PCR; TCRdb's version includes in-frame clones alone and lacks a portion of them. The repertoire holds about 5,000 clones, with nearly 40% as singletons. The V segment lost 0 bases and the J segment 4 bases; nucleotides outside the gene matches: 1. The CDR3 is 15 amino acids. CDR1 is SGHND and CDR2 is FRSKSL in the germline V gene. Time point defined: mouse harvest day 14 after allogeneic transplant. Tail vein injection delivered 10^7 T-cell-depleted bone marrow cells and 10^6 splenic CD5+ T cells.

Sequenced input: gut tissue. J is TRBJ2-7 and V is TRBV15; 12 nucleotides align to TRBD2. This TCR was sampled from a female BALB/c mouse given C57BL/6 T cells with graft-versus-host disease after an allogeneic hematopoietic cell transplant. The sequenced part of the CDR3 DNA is TGTGCCAGCAGTTTAGCCGGGACTGGGGGGTATGAACAGTAC. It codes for CASSLAGTGGYEQY. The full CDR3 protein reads CASSLAGTGGYEQYF.